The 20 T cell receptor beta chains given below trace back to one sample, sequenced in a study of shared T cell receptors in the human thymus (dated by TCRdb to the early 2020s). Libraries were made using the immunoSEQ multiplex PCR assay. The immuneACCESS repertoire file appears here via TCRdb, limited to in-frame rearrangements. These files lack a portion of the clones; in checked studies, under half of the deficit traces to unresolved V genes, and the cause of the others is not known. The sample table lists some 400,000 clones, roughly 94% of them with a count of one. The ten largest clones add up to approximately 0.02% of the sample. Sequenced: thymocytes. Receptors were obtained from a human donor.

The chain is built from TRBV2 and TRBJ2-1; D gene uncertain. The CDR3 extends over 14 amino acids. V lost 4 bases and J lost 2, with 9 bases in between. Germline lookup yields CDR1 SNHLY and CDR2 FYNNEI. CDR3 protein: CASSGGCPYNEQFF. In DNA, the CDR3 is TGTGCCAGCAGTGGGGGATGCCCCTACAATGAGCAGTTCTTC. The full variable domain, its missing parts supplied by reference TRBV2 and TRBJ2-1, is EPEVTQTPSHQVTQMGQEVILRCVPISNHLYFYWYRQILGQKVEFLVSFYNNEISEKSEIFDDQFSVERPDGSNFTLKIRSTKLEDSAMYFCASSGGCPYNEQFFGPGTRLTVL.

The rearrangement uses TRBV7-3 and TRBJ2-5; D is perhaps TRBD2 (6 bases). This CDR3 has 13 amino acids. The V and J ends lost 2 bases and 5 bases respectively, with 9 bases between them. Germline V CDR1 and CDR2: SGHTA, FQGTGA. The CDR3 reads CASSLDGGETQYF. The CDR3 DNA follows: TGTGCCAGCAGCTTAGATGGAGGGGAGACCCAGTACTTC.

The CDR3 nucleotides read TGTGCCAGCAGCCCGGGACGGAACTACGAGCAGTACTTC. Translating it yields CASSPGRNYEQYF. The chain is built from TRBV27 and TRBJ2-7, with D perhaps TRBD1 or TRBD2 (5 bases each). Germline CDR1 MNHEY, CDR2 SMNVEV (reference sequence). This CDR3 spans 13 amino acids. Trimming pared 6 bases from V and 3 bases from J, leaving 12 bases between.

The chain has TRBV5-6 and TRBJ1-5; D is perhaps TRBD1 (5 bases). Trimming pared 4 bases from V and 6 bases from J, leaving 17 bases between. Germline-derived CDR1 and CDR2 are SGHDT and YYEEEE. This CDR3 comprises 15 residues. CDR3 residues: CASSNLQGSGQPQHF. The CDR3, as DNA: TGTGCCAGCAGCAATTTGCAGGGTAGTGGTCAGCCCCAGCATTTT. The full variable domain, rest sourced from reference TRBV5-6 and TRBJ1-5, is DAGVTQSPTHLIKTRGQQVTLRCSPKSGHDTVSWYQQALGQGPQFIFQYYEEEERQRGNFPDRFSGHQFPNYSSELNVNALLLGDSALYLCASSNLQGSGQPQHFGDGTRLSIL.

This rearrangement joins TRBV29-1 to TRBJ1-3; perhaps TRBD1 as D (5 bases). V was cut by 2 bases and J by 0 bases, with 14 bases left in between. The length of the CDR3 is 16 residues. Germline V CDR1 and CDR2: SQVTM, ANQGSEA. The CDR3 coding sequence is TGCAGCGTTGAAACGTCCGGGGCCCGCTCTGGAAACACCATATATTTT. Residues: CSVETSGARSGNTIYF.

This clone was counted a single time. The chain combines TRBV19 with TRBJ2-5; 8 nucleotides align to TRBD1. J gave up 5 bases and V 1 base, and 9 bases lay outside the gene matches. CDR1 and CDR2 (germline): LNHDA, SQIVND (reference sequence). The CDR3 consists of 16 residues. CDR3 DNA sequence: TGTGCCAGTAGTATAGGGACAGGGAGTTCTGGGGAGACCCAGTACTTC. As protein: CASSIGTGSSGETQYF.

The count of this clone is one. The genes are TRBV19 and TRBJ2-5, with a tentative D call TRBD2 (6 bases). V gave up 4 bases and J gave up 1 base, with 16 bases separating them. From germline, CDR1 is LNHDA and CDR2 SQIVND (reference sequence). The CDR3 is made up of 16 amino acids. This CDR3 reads CASSTTGTPVQETQYF. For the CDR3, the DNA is TGTGCCAGTAGTACAACCGGGACTCCCGTCCAAGAGACCCAGTACTTC.

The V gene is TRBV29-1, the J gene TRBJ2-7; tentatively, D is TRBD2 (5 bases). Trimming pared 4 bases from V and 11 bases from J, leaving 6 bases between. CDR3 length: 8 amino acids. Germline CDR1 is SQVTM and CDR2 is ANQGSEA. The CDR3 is CSVVREYF. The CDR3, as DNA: TGCAGCGTTGTGCGGGAGTACTTC.

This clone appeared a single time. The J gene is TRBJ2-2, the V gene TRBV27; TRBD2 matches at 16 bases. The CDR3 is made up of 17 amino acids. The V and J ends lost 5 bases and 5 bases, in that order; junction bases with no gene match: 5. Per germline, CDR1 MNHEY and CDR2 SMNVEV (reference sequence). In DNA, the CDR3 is TGTGCCAGCAGTAGAACGGGACTAGCGGGAGGGACCGGGGAGCTGTTTTTT. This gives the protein CASSRTGLAGGTGELFF.

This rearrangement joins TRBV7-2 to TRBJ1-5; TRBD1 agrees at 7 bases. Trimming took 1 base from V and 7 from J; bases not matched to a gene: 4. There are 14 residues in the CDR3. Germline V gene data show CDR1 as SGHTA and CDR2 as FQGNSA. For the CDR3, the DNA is TGTGCCAGCAGCTTAGACAGGGGTAACCAGCCCCAGCATTTT. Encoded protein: CASSLDRGNQPQHF.

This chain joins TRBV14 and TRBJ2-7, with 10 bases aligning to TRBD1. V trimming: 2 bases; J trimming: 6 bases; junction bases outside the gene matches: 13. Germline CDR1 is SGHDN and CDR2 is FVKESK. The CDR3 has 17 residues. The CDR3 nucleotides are TGTGCCAGCAGCCAAAATACTGGGACAGGGGTTTTGTGCGAGCAGTACTTC. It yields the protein CASSQNTGTGVLCEQYF.

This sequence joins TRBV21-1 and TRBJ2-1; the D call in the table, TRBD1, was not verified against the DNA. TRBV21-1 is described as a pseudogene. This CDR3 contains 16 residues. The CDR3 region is CASSGGQGRTYNEQFF. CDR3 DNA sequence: TGTGCCAGCAGCGGAGGACAGGGACGTACATACAATGAGCAGTTCTTC.

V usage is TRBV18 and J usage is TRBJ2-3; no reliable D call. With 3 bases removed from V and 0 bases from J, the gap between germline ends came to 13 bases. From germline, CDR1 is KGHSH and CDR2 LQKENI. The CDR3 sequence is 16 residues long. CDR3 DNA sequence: TGTGCCAGCTCACCGGTGATAGCTGCTAGCACAGATACGCAGTATTTT. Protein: CASSPVIAASTDTQYF.

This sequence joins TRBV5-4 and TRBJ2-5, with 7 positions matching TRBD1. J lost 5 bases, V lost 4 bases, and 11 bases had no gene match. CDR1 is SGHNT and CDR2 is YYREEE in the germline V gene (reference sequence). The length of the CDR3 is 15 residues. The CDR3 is CASSPTGRARETQYF. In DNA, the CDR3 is TGTGCCAGCAGCCCGACAGGGCGGGCGAGGGAGACCCAGTACTTC.

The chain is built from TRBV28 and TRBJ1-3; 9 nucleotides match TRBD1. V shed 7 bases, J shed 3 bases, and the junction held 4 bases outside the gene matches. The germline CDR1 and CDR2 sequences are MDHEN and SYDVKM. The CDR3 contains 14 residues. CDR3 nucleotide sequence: TGTGCCAGCATCTTGACAGGGGGTGGAAACACCATATATTTT. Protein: CASILTGGGNTIYF.

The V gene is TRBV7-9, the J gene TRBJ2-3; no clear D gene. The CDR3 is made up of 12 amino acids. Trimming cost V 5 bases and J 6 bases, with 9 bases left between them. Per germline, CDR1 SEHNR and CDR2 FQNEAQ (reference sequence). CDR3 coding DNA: TGTGCCAGCAGCCCGGTGACTGATACGCAGTATTTT. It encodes CASSPVTDTQYF.

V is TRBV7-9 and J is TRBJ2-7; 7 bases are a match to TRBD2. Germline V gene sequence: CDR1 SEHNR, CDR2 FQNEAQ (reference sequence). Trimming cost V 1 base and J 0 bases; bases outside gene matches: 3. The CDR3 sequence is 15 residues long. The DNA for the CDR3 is TGTGCCAGCAGCTTAGTGGGCGGGAGCTCCTACGAGCAGTACTTC. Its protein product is CASSLVGGSSYEQYF.

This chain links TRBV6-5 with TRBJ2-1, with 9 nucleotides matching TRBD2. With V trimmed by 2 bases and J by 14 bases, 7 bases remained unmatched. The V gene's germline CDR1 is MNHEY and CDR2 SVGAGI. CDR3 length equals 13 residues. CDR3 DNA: TGTGCCAGCAGTTACGGACTAGCGAAGGAGAAGTTCTTC. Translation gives CASSYGLAKEKFF.

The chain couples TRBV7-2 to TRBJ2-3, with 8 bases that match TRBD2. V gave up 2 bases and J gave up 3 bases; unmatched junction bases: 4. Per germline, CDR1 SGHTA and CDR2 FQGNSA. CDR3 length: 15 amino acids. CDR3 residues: CASSLFGGGTDTQYF. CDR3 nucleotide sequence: TGTGCCAGCAGCTTATTTGGCGGGGGGACAGATACGCAGTATTTT.

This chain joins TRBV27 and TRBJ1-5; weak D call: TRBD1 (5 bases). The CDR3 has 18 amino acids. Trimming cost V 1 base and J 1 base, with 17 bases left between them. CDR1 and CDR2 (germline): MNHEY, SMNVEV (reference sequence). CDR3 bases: TGTGCCAGCAGTTTATACCCCGTTTCCGGGGCAAGCAATCAGCCCCAGCATTTT. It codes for CASSLYPVSGASNQPQHF.